Presented here are 7 T cell receptor beta chains from one specimen sequenced in a study of blood T cell repertoires in COVID-19 (TCRdb year 2020). The library was produced with the immunoSEQ multiplex PCR assay. TCRdb provides this immuneACCESS table in a form limited to in-frame rearrangements. Some clones are lacking; in checked studies, under half of them reflect an unresolved V gene, and why the rest are absent is not known. The sample data list tens of thousands of clones, and roughly 80% of these were observed just once. The biggest ten clones account for approximately 15% of the sample. The sequencing input was peripheral blood. Receptors were obtained from a woman of 80 years or more with active or convalescent COVID-19.

The CDR3 here is CASSLELAGVLNEQYF. The CDR3 DNA sequence: TGTGCCAGCAGCTTGGAACTAGCGGGAGTACTAAACGAGCAGTACTTC. J is TRBJ2-7 and V is TRBV5-4; 11 nucleotides line up with TRBD2. The ends lost 0 bases at V and 5 bases at J; junction bases unmatched: 7. Per the germline V gene, CDR1 is SGHNT and CDR2 is YYREEE (reference sequence). The CDR3 is 16 amino acids.

The chain has TRBV7-2 and TRBJ2-3; D is possibly TRBD2 (6 bases). Per the germline V gene, CDR1 is SGHTA and CDR2 is FQGNSA. The CDR3 covers 19 residues. The V and J ends lost 1 base and 0 bases respectively, with 20 bases between them. CDR3 sequence: CASSLGRLRGAPSTDTQYF. The DNA for the CDR3 is TGTGCCAGCAGCTTAGGGAGGCTGCGCGGGGCGCCTAGCACAGATACGCAGTATTTT.

The rearrangement uses TRBV4-2 and TRBJ2-1; a weak D match, TRBD2 (6 bases). The CDR3 has 14 amino acids. The V gene lost 4 bases and the J gene lost 6 bases, with 13 bases spanning the gap. Germline V gene data show CDR1 as LGHNA and CDR2 as YNFKEQ. The CDR3 is CASSPYGTRNEQFF. The CDR3 nucleotides read TGTGCCAGCAGCCCCTACGGGACTCGCAATGAGCAGTTCTTC.

This clone was seen once. The chain employs TRBV5-8 and TRBJ2-2; the D gene is possibly TRBD2 (7 bases). V gave up 7 bases and J gave up 2 bases, with 18 bases separating them. CDR1 and CDR2 (germline): SGHTS, YDEGEE. CDR3 length: 16 residues. The CDR3 DNA is TGTGCCAGCGACATAAGGGGGGGACTAAACACCGGGGAGCTGTTTTTT. This translates into CASDIRGGLNTGELFF. The entire variable domain, with the rest obtained from reference TRBV5-8 and TRBJ2-2, is as follows: EAGVTQSPTHLIKTRGQQATLRCSPISGHTSVYWYQQALGLGLQFLLWYDEGEERNRGNFPPRFSGRQFPNYSSELNVNALELEDSALYLCASDIRGGLNTGELFFGEGSRLTVL.

In regard to this clone: Distinct nucleotide sequences in the sample also encode this CDR3. This chain joins TRBV9 and TRBJ2-1; 10 nucleotides agree with TRBD2. After removal of 4 bases from V and 0 bases from J, the junction contained 1 base not matched to a gene. The germline V gene has CDR1 SGDLS and CDR2 YYNGEE. The CDR3 covers 15 residues. CDR3 DNA sequence: TGTGCCAGCAGCCCTAGCGGGAGCTCCTACAATGAGCAGTTCTTC. It translates to CASSPSGSSYNEQFF. The whole variable domain, remainder taken from reference TRBV9 and TRBJ2-1, is DSGVTQTPKHLITATGQRVTLRCSPRSGDLSVYWYQQSLDQGLQFLIQYYNGEERAKGNILERFSAQQFPDLHSELNLSSLELGDSALYFCASSPSGSSYNEQFFGPGTRLTVL.

Written as DNA, the CDR3 is TGTGCCAGCAGCCCAACGGGGCAGGCAGGGGGGCCCCAGCATTTT. The encoded protein is CASSPTGQAGGPQHF. This sequence joins TRBV7-9 and TRBJ1-5; 7 nucleotides match TRBD1. Looked up from germline, CDR1 is SEHNR and CDR2 is FQNEAQ (reference sequence). The J segment lost 9 bases and the V segment lost 5 bases, leaving 13 bases of the junction unmatched. The CDR3 totals 15 residues.

The J gene is TRBJ2-3, the V gene TRBV29-1; 8 nucleotides match TRBD2. The CDR3 has 16 residues. Germline CDR1 is SQVTM and CDR2 is ANQGSEA. J gave up 6 bases and V 6 bases, and 17 bases lay outside the gene matches. This chain's CDR3 is CSVDGVSGGEWDTQYF. The CDR3 DNA reads as TGCAGCGTAGACGGGGTCTCGGGGGGGGAGTGGGATACGCAGTATTTT.